The rows below give T cell receptor beta chains drawn from one sample of a study of T cell responses to AZD1222 COVID-19 vaccine. The method was immunoSEQ multiplex PCR; TCRdb's version includes in-frame clones alone and lacks a portion of them. The sample contains around 200,000 clones, approximately 90% of which appear only once. The source was peripheral blood, collected 28 days after the second AZD1222 dose. The receptors here all came from an adult who received the AZD1222 COVID-19 vaccine. Each CDR3 is given with its conserved first and last residue.

V gene: TRBV19; J gene: TRBJ1-2; CDR3 protein: CAATDAGVLYGYTF
V gene: TRBV20-1; J gene: TRBJ2-1; CDR3 protein: CSAKYNEQFF
V gene: TRBV15; J gene: TRBJ2-7; CDR3 protein: CATSRDMPAEFTYEQYF
V gene: TRBV28; J gene: TRBJ2-5; CDR3 protein: CASSLPTGAGETQYF
V gene: TRBV4-1; J gene: TRBJ2-1; CDR3 protein: CASSQGGRGPTYNEQFF
V gene: TRBV7-2; J gene: TRBJ1-5; CDR3 protein: CASSLDPDQPQHF
V gene: TRBV7-8; J gene: TRBJ1-4; CDR3 protein: CASSLGQGTEKLFF
V gene: TRBV27; J gene: TRBJ1-2; CDR3 protein: CASSVPGGGGYTF
V gene: TRBV7-9; J gene: TRBJ2-5; CDR3 protein: CASSLAGDRAETQYF
V gene: TRBV7-2; J gene: TRBJ2-4; CDR3 protein: CASSLVKFGVKNIQYF
V gene: TRBV7-8; J gene: TRBJ2-5; CDR3 protein: CASSLGPSWGTQYF
V gene: TRBV9; J gene: TRBJ1-6; CDR3 protein: CASSSGGATYNSPLHF
V gene: TRBV7-9; J gene: TRBJ1-4; CDR3 protein: CASSTGTNNEKLFF
V gene: TRBV12-3/TRBV12-4; J gene: TRBJ2-7; CDR3 protein: CASSRQGNEQYF
V gene: TRBV5-6; J gene: TRBJ2-5; CDR3 protein: CASSWGGQTVQETQYF
V gene: TRBV6-1; J gene: TRBJ2-1; CDR3 protein: CASSAPSTGGTYNEQFF
V gene: TRBV6-5; J gene: TRBJ2-3; CDR3 protein: CASSYRGGDTQYF
V gene: TRBV29-1; J gene: TRBJ2-1; CDR3 protein: CSTLGTSGGYNEQFF
V gene: TRBV7-2; J gene: TRBJ1-1; CDR3 protein: CASSLQLGGAAEAFF
V gene: TRBV4-1; J gene: TRBJ2-3; CDR3 protein: CASSQDLSGGRTDTQYF
V gene: TRBV7-8; J gene: TRBJ2-7; CDR3 protein: CASSLAPLRQSSAYEQYF
V gene: TRBV5-1; J gene: TRBJ2-5; CDR3 protein: CASSPGLDGQETQYF
V gene: TRBV24-1; J gene: TRBJ2-1; CDR3 protein: CATSDPRSGGVNEQFF
V gene: TRBV2; J gene: TRBJ1-6; CDR3 protein: CASRARTGNAYNSPLHF
V gene: TRBV19; J gene: TRBJ1-1; CDR3 protein: CASSTGAGTVNTEAFF
V gene: TRBV13; J gene: TRBJ1-3; CDR3 protein: CASSFSQGAGNTIYF
V gene: TRBV7-8; J gene: TRBJ2-2; CDR3 protein: CASSLRTGKAGELFF
V gene: TRBV19; J gene: TRBJ2-7; CDR3 protein: CASSPRTAYEQYF
V gene: TRBV5-4; J gene: TRBJ2-7; CDR3 protein: CASSLARGSEQYF
V gene: TRBV6-5; J gene: TRBJ2-7; CDR3 protein: CASSYGPKYRLSEQYF
V gene: TRBV7-8; J gene: TRBJ2-7; CDR3 protein: CASSLGGLAGVSEQYF
V gene: TRBV5-6; J gene: TRBJ2-7; CDR3 protein: CASSNEWSPPNEQYF
V gene: TRBV27; J gene: TRBJ2-5; CDR3 protein: CASSRGSVQETQYF
V gene: TRBV6-5; J gene: TRBJ1-1; CDR3 protein: CAIRRWNTEAFF
V gene: TRBV5-1; J gene: TRBJ2-5; CDR3 protein: CASKEGGEETQYF
V gene: TRBV7-2; J gene: TRBJ2-7; CDR3 protein: CASSTGRGAYEQYF
V gene: TRBV5-1; J gene: TRBJ2-1; CDR3 protein: CASSLAGGREQFF
V gene: TRBV29-1; J gene: TRBJ2-2; CDR3 protein: CSGHRGPGELFF
V gene: TRBV19; J gene: TRBJ1-3; CDR3 protein: CARRGPRTVSGNTIYF
V gene: TRBV27; J gene: TRBJ1-4; CDR3 protein: CASSLSSRAGNEKLFF
V gene: TRBV18; J gene: TRBJ2-1; CDR3 protein: CASSPVAGSTPYNEQFF
V gene: TRBV28; J gene: TRBJ1-4; CDR3 protein: CASSSRVANEKLFF
V gene: TRBV5-5; J gene: TRBJ2-6; CDR3 protein: CASSLARTGGTGANVLTF
V gene: TRBV10-3; J gene: TRBJ2-3; CDR3 protein: CAISGASSGPSTDTQYF
V gene: TRBV5-1; J gene: TRBJ2-7; CDR3 protein: CASSWTGTGGDEQYF
V gene: TRBV5-4; J gene: TRBJ1-2; CDR3 protein: CASSQGYGYTF
V gene: TRBV18; J gene: TRBJ1-4; CDR3 protein: CASSPLTGLSTNEKLFF
V gene: TRBV5-1; J gene: TRBJ2-7; CDR3 protein: CASTRDLGGEQYF
V gene: TRBV7-9; J gene: TRBJ2-7; CDR3 protein: CASSRLRSGTDYEQYF
V gene: TRBV27; J gene: TRBJ2-7; CDR3 protein: CASSSPSRTGISYEQYF
V gene: TRBV4-3; J gene: TRBJ1-2; CDR3 protein: CASSQERGPYGYTF
V gene: TRBV5-6; J gene: TRBJ2-1; CDR3 protein: CASSLNNRDGLADEQFF
V gene: TRBV27; J gene: TRBJ2-1; CDR3 protein: CASSLPSQEKRDNEQFF
V gene: TRBV11-2; J gene: TRBJ2-5; CDR3 protein: CASSSLTSARQETQYF
V gene: TRBV2; J gene: TRBJ1-2; CDR3 protein: CASSDADRVYGYTF